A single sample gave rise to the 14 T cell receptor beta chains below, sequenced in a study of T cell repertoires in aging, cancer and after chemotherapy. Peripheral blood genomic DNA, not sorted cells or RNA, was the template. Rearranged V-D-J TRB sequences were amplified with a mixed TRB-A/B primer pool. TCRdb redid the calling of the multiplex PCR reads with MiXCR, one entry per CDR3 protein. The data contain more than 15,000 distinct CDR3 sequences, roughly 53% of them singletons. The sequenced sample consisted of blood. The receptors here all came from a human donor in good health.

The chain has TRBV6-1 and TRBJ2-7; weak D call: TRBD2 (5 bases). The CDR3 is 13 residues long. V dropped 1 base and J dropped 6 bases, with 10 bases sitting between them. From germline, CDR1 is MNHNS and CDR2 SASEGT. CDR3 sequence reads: CASSEVQSGEQYF. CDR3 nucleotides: TGTGCCAGCAGTGAAGTACAGAGCGGCGAGCAGTACTTC.

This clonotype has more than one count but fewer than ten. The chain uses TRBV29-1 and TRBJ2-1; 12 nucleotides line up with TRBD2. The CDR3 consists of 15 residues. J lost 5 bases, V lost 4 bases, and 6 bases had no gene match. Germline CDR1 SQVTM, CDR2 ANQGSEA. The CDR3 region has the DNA TGCAGCGTTGCCCGACTAGCGGGAGCGGACAATGAGCAGTTCTTC. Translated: CSVARLAGADNEQFF.

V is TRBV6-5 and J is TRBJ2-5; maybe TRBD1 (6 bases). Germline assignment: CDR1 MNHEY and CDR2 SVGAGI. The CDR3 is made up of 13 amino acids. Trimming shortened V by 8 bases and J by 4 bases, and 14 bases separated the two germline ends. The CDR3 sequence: CASARGLGETQYF. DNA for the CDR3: TGTGCCAGCGCTAGGGGGTTGGGAGAGACCCAGTACTTC.

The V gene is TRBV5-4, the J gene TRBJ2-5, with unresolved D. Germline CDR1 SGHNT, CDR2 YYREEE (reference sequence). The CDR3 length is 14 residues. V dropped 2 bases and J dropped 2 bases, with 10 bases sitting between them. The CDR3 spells CASSFDDGQETQYF. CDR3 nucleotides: TGTGCCAGCAGCTTCGACGACGGACAAGAGACCCAGTACTTC.

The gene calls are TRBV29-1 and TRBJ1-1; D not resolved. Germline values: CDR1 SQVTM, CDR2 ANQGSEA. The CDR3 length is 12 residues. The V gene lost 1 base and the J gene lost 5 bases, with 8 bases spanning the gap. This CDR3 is CSVEGGRTEAFF. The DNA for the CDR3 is TGCAGCGTTGAAGGGGGAAGGACTGAAGCTTTCTTT.

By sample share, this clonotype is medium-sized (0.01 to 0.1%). CDR3 residues: CSVEYTGGVEQYF. In DNA form, the CDR3 reads TGCAGCGTTGAATACACGGGGGGGGTCGAGCAGTACTTC. The chain couples TRBV29-1 to TRBJ2-7; TRBD2 agrees at 8 bases. This CDR3 comprises 13 residues. Looked up from germline, CDR1 is SQVTM and CDR2 is ANQGSEA. V shed 2 bases and J 6 bases; nucleotides not matched to a gene: 6.

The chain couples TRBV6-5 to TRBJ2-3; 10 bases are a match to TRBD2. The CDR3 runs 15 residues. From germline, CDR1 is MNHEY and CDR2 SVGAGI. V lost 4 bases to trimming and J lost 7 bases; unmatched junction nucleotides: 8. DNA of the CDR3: TGTGCCAGCAGTTGGAAGCGGGAGGGCCGGAATACGCAGTATTTT. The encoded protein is CASSWKREGRNTQYF.

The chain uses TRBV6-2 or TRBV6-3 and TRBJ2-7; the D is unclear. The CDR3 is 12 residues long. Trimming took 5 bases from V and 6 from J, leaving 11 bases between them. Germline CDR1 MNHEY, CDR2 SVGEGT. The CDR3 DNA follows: TGTGCCAGCAGTGCTGCGGCGCTCGAGCAGTACTTC. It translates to CASSAAALEQYF.

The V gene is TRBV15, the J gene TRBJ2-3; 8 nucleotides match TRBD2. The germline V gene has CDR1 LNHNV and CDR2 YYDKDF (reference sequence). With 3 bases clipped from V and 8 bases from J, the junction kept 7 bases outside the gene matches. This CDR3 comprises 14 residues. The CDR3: CATSRGLDRSTQYF. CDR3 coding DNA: TGTGCCACCAGCAGGGGACTAGATCGGAGTACGCAGTATTTT.

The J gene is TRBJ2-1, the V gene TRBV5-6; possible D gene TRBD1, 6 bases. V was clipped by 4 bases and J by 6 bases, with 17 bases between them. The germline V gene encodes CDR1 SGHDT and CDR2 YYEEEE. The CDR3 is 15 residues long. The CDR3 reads CASSAGTGRRNEQFF. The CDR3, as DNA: TGTGCCAGCAGCGCCGGCACAGGGCGGCGCAATGAGCAGTTCTTC.

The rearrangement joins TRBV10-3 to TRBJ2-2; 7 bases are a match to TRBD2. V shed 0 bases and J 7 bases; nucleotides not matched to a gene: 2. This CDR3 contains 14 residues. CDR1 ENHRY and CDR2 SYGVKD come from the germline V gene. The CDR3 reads CAISESSGGGELFF. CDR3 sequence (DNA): TGTGCCATCAGTGAGTCGTCGGGAGGCGGGGAGCTGTTTTTT.

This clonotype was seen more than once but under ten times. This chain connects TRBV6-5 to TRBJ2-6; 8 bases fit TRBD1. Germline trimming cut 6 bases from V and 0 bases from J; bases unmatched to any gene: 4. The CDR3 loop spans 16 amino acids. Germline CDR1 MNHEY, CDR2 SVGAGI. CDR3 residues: CASSGQGHSGANVLTF. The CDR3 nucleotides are TGTGCCAGCAGCGGACAGGGTCACTCTGGGGCCAACGTCCTGACTTTC.

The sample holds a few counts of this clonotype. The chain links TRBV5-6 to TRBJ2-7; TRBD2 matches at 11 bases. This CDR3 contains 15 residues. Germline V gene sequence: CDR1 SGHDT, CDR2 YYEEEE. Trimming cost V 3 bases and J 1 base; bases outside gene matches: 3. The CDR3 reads CASSSLAGGSYEQYF. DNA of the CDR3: TGTGCCAGCAGCTCGTTAGCGGGAGGGTCCTACGAGCAGTACTTC.

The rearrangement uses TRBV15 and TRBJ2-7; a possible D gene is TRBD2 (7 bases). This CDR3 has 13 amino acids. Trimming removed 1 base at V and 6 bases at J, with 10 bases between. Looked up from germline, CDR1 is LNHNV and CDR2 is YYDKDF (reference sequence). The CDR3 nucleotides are TGTGCCACCAGCAGAGCTGCGGGGGCCGAGCAGTACTTC. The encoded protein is CATSRAAGAEQYF.